This T cell receptor beta chain was found in a study of PD-L1 blockade in urothelial cancer. Study-wide context: Median T cell yield from blood was roughly 140,000.

The germline V gene has CDR1 MNHNS and CDR2 SASEGT. V lost 11 bases and J 1 base, leaving 11 bases between the germline ends. The CDR3 loop spans 12 amino acids. Sequencing used immunoSEQ multiplex PCR; TCRdb keeps in-frame clones, though not all of them. Of under 35,000 clones detected, around 89% appear once; the ten largest clones hold about 7.6%. Indicated time point: peripheral blood 6 weeks after treatment start. Sequences were derived from PBMCs, sampled around atezolizumab (anti-PD-L1) treatment. This sequence was found in an elderly man with urothelial cancer. This chain connects TRBV6-1 to TRBJ1-1; a possible D gene is TRBD1 (6 bases). The CDR3 coding sequence is TGTGCCGGGAAGGGACAGAACACTGAAGCTTTCTTT. As protein: CAGKGQNTEAFF.